The 16 T cell receptor beta chains listed next were all sequenced from one sample in a study of CD8+ T cells in alopecia areata. cDNA reverse transcribed from extracted RNA served as the sequencing template. Measured with immunoSEQ multiplex PCR; TCRdb has only the in-frame clones, and not every one. Seen here are about 130,000 clones, about 60% observed once, and the top ten hold roughly 6.7%. This sample comprised CD4+ T cells sorted from blood, obtained at week 0. The receptor source for this set is a human donor with alopecia areata.

The chain carries TRBV6-5 and TRBJ2-7; 10 bases are shared with TRBD1. Unmatched junction bases numbered 12, after V lost 7 bases and J lost 6 bases. The germline V gene has CDR1 MNHEY and CDR2 SVGAGI. The length of the CDR3 is 15 residues. In nucleotides, the CDR3 is TGTGCCAGCATCGACCGGGACAGGGGTCGGGGCGAGCAGTACTTC. Translation: CASIDRDRGRGEQYF.

The rearrangement joins TRBV29-1 to TRBJ2-5; perhaps TRBD1 as D (7 bases). This CDR3 region has 13 residues. Looked up from germline, CDR1 is SQVTM and CDR2 is ANQGSEA. Trimming cost V 4 bases and J 2 bases, with 11 bases left between them. CDR3 DNA sequence: TGCAGCGTTGGGAGGGACAGACAAGAGACCCAGTACTTC. This gives the protein CSVGRDRQETQYF.

The CDR3 DNA reads as TGTGCCAGCAGTTGGCGGGGGAGGATCCAAGAGACCCAGTACTTC. This sequence encodes CASSWRGRIQETQYF. The gene calls are TRBV27 and TRBJ2-5; 7 bases are a match to TRBD2. Germline loops: CDR1 MNHEY, CDR2 SMNVEV (reference sequence). The CDR3 loop spans 15 amino acids. With V trimmed by 4 bases and J by 1 base, 6 bases remained unmatched.

The J gene is TRBJ1-1, the V gene TRBV20-1, with TRBD1 matching 8 bases. Germline lookup yields CDR1 DFQATT and CDR2 SNEGSKA (reference sequence). This CDR3 has 10 amino acids. Trimming at V came to 4 bases and at J to 11 bases, leaving 3 bases not matched to a gene. CDR3 protein: CSAIRDRAFF. As DNA, the CDR3 is TGCAGTGCTATCCGGGACAGGGCTTTCTTT.

The chain is built from TRBV6-5 and TRBJ1-2; 9 nucleotides match TRBD1. The junction had 5 bases not matched to a gene; V was cut back by 6 bases and J by 6 bases. CDR3 length: 13 residues. Germline lookup yields CDR1 MNHEY and CDR2 SVGAGI. The CDR3 nucleotides are TGTGCCAGCAGGAGGGACAGGGCTGATGGCTACACCTTC. Translated, it gives CASRRDRADGYTF.

The rearrangement uses TRBV5-4 and TRBJ2-3, with D unclear. The CDR3 totals 14 residues. Trimming removed 0 bases from V and 2 bases from J, with 7 bases in between. CDR1 and CDR2 (germline): SGHNT, YYREEE (reference sequence). In nucleotides, the CDR3 is TGTGCCAGCAGCTTGGCCAGAACCACAGATACGCAGTATTTT. Translating it yields CASSLARTTDTQYF.

A few counts support this clone. The V call is TRBV19, the J call TRBJ2-7; unclear D gene. CDR3 length: 15 residues. Germline assignment: CDR1 LNHDA and CDR2 SQIVND (reference sequence). Trimming took off 5 bases at V and 6 bases at J, with 20 bases between the two ends. Here the CDR3 reads CASSDTLNHPFEQYF. Written as DNA, the CDR3 is TGTGCCAGTAGTGATACCCTAAACCACCCCTTCGAGCAGTACTTC.

V usage is TRBV2 and J usage is TRBJ2-2; the match to TRBD1 covers 10 bases. The CDR3 spans 14 residues. The trim removed 6 bases at V and 4 bases at J, leaving 2 bases unmatched. CDR1 is SNHLY and CDR2 is FYNNEI in the germline V gene. The CDR3 DNA sequence: TGTGCCAGCAGGGGGGACAGGGGCACCGGGGAGCTGTTTTTT. Translated, it gives CASRGDRGTGELFF.

V gene TRBV7-2 combines with J gene TRBJ2-1; either TRBD1 or TRBD2 may supply D (6 bases each). Germline assignment: CDR1 SGHTA and CDR2 FQGNSA. This CDR3 is built from 15 residues. The ends were cut back, 1 base at V and 2 bases at J, with 9 bases in the middle. CDR3 nucleotides: TGTGCCAGCAGCTTAGAGGGGGGCCCCTACAATGAGCAGTTCTTC. This sequence encodes CASSLEGGPYNEQFF.

The V gene is TRBV29-1, the J gene TRBJ1-2; no definite D call. Trimming removed 4 bases at V and 0 bases at J, with 6 bases between. The CDR3 runs 12 residues. CDR1 is SQVTM, CDR2 ANQGSEA, per germline. The CDR3, as DNA: TGCAGCGTTGCCCAGACTAACTATGGCTACACCTTC. This translates into CSVAQTNYGYTF.

The chain combines TRBV7-2 with TRBJ2-7; 7 bases match TRBD1. The CDR3 spans 14 residues. The J segment lost 2 bases and the V segment lost 4 bases, leaving 5 bases of the junction unmatched. Germline assignment: CDR1 SGHTA and CDR2 FQGNSA. The CDR3 DNA sequence: TGTGCCAGCAGCTCCAGTAGGGGGCCCTACGAGCAGTACTTC. As protein: CASSSSRGPYEQYF.

This clone was counted between two and nine times. This rearrangement joins TRBV29-1 to TRBJ2-2; maybe TRBD2 (6 bases). The germline CDR1 and CDR2 sequences are SQVTM and ANQGSEA. The length of the CDR3 is 11 residues. The V gene lost 4 bases and the J gene lost 7 bases, with 7 bases spanning the gap. CDR3 nucleotide sequence: TGCAGCGTTGGAGCGGGCGGGGAGCTGTTTTTT. Its protein product is CSVGAGGELFF.

This sequence joins TRBV5-1 and TRBJ2-1; D remains unclear. Germline V gene lookup returns CDR1 SGHRS and CDR2 YFSETQ. Trimming left V 6 bases short and J 3 bases short, with 7 bases between. The CDR3 loop spans 12 amino acids. This CDR3 is CASTVDYNEQFF. In DNA, the CDR3 is TGCGCCAGCACGGTGGACTACAATGAGCAGTTCTTC.

This clone has just a few counts. This chain links TRBV9 with TRBJ1-1; D not resolved. The CDR3 totals 14 residues. The germline gives CDR1 SGDLS, CDR2 YYNGEE. V was shortened by 1 base and J by 3 bases, with 10 bases between the two germline ends. CDR3 region: CASSVRRIDTEAFF. In DNA form, the CDR3 reads TGTGCCAGCAGCGTACGTCGGATAGACACTGAAGCTTTCTTT.

The rearrangement joins TRBV5-1 to TRBJ2-1; TRBD1 aligns across 11 bases. Germline lookup yields CDR1 SGHRS and CDR2 YFSETQ. Trimming cost V 4 bases and J 7 bases; bases outside gene matches: 7. The CDR3 sequence is 15 residues long. The CDR3 loop is CASSPGQGARNEQFF. As DNA, the CDR3 is TGCGCCAGCAGCCCCGGACAGGGGGCGCGGAATGAGCAGTTCTTC.

The chain recombines TRBV2 with TRBJ1-5; 8 nucleotides agree with TRBD1. Trimming took 6 bases from V and 3 from J; bases not matched to a gene: 10. The germline V gene has CDR1 SNHLY and CDR2 FYNNEI. The CDR3 loop spans 16 amino acids. The CDR3 region has the DNA TGTGCCAGCAGCTCAAAAGGGACAGGTTACAATCAGCCCCAGCATTTT. This sequence encodes CASSSKGTGYNQPQHF.